This entry describes one T cell receptor beta chain. Its target is not known. The data derive from a study of cytomegalovirus exposure and HLA in healthy donors. General study results and limits: A previous analysis found most TCR beta V segments productive roughly 87% or roughly 30% of the time. The study recorded 164 TCR beta chains that were cytomegalovirus-associated. Later analysis identified about 18,000 TCR beta sequences associated with HLA alleles, using a false discovery rate threshold of 0.05. There were a few CMV-associated chains whose specificity for CMV antigens was confirmed in vitro.

The PCR made use of 60 Vbeta and 13 Jbeta primers. TCRdb's copy holds only in-frame clones and misses some; the assay was immunoSEQ multiplex PCR. This sample has under 300,000 clones, with roughly 85% found just once. Sequenced input: PBMCs. The sequence was obtained from a man between 35 and 55 years old in good health and CMV-seropositive.

CDR3: CASSLVQGVGNTIYF. CDR3 sequence (DNA): TGCGCCAGCAGCTTGGTACAGGGGGTTGGAAACACCATATATTTT. This chain connects TRBV5-1 to TRBJ1-3; 8 bases match TRBD1. This CDR3 region has 15 residues. The trim removed 0 bases at V and 3 bases at J, leaving 2 bases unmatched. Looked up from germline, CDR1 is SGHRS and CDR2 is YFSETQ.